This is a list of T cell receptor beta chains from one sample in a study of blood T cell repertoires in COVID-19. The table came from immunoSEQ multiplex PCR; TCRdb's copy has only in-frame clones and leaves some out. The sample has about 110,000 clones; over 60% are singletons. Sequenced: peripheral blood. Every receptor here comes from an older man with COVID-19, enrolled during active disease. CDR3s include the opening cysteine and the closing phenylalanine or tryptophan. A D gene is named only where the DNA matches it firmly. Size tells how often a clone was seen (once, few, many) or the class of an expanded clone, and some rows leave it out.

CDR3 protein | CDR3 DNA | V gene | D gene | clone size | J gene
CATSDSQGINQPQHF | TGTGCCACCAGTGATTCACAGGGTATCAATCAGCCCCAGCATTTT | TRBV24-1 | - | - | TRBJ1-5
CASSLVGGAYNEQFF | TGCGCCAGCAGCTTGGTTGGGGGCGCCTACAATGAGCAGTTCTTC | TRBV5-1 | - | - | TRBJ2-1
CASSLTGGELFF | TGTGCCAGCAGTTTGACGGGCGGGGAGCTGTTTTTT | TRBV28 | - | few | TRBJ2-2
CASSLKGGNTYEQYF | TGTGCCAGCAGCTTAAAAGGAGGAAATACCTACGAGCAGTACTTC | TRBV7-2 | - | medium-sized | TRBJ2-7
CASSDRQGADQPQHF | TGTGCCAGTAGTGATCGACAGGGGGCTGATCAGCCCCAGCATTTT | TRBV19 | TRBD1 | - | TRBJ1-5
CASSLPESNEQFF | TGTGCCAGCAGCTTACCCGAGAGCAATGAGCAGTTCTTC | TRBV7-3 | - | few | TRBJ2-1
CSVQLVYIQYF | TGCAGCGTTCAACTAGTCTACATTCAGTACTTC | TRBV29-1 | - | few | TRBJ2-4
CASWGRQHNQPQHF | TGTGCCAGCTGGGGCCGACAGCACAATCAGCCCCAGCATTTT | TRBV28 | - | - | TRBJ1-5
CASSPLRVYEQYF | TGTGCCAGCAGCCCTCTGAGGGTCTACGAGCAGTACTTC | TRBV7-8 | - | - | TRBJ2-7
CSVEGRRDEKLFF | TGCAGCGTTGAAGGGCGGCGGGATGAAAAACTGTTTTTT | TRBV29-1 | - | - | TRBJ1-4
CASSQEGAPTNEKLFF | TGCGCCAGCAGCCAAGAGGGGGCGCCGACTAATGAAAAACTGTTTTTT | TRBV4-1 | - | - | TRBJ1-4
CASSPSGSSYNEQFF | TGCGCCAGCAGCCCGAGCGGTAGCTCCTACAATGAGCAGTTCTTC | TRBV5-1 | - | - | TRBJ2-1
CASSEGGQRLAGGPEGLSEQYF | TGTGCCAGCAGCGAAGGGGGACAGCGTCTAGCGGGAGGGCCTGAAGGGCTCTCCGAGCAGTACTTC | TRBV3-1/TRBV3-2 | TRBD2 | - | TRBJ2-7
CASSSGGLAGVGADTQYF | TGTGCCAGCAGCTCAGGGGGACTAGCGGGAGTGGGCGCAGATACGCAGTATTTT | TRBV7-2 | TRBD2 | - | TRBJ2-3
CAWSRLAGVVEQYF | TGTGCCTGGAGTCGACTAGCGGGAGTGGTCGAGCAGTACTTC | TRBV30 | TRBD2 | few | TRBJ2-7
CASSLVPRNTEAFF | TGTGCCAGCAGTTTAGTCCCGAGGAACACTGAAGCTTTCTTT | TRBV27 | - | - | TRBJ1-1
CASSVGAGWDEQYF | TGTGCCAGCAGCGTAGGGGCAGGTTGGGACGAGCAGTACTTC | TRBV9 | - | - | TRBJ2-7
CASSLVRGSTEAFF | TGTGCCAGCAGCTTAGTCCGGGGGAGCACTGAAGCTTTCTTT | TRBV11-2 | - | - | TRBJ1-1
CASRRGSQPQHF | TGTGCCAGCAGAAGGGGCAGCCAGCCCCAGCATTTT | TRBV25-1 | - | - | TRBJ1-5
CASSEGRLDLYEQYF | TGTGCCAGCAGTGAAGGGAGACTAGACTTATACGAGCAGTACTTC | TRBV2 | - | - | TRBJ2-7
CASSRDRVTDTQYF | TGTGCCAGTAGCCGGGACAGGGTCACAGATACGCAGTATTTT | TRBV19 | TRBD1 | - | TRBJ2-3
CSVLAGVYNEQFF | TGCAGCGTTCTAGCGGGAGTCTACAATGAGCAGTTCTTC | TRBV29-1 | TRBD2 | - | TRBJ2-1
CASEVRETQYF | TGTGCCAGCGAAGTCCGGGAGACCCAGTACTTC | TRBV3-1/TRBV3-2 | - | few | TRBJ2-5
CASSLLDSGSYNEQFF | TGTGCCAGCAGTTTACTGGACAGTGGTTCGTACAATGAGCAGTTCTTC | TRBV27 | - | - | TRBJ2-1
CASSQGGATTEAFF | TGTGCCAGCAGCCAAGGCGGGGCGACCACTGAAGCTTTCTTT | TRBV3-1/TRBV3-2 | - | once | TRBJ1-1
CASSLGQAATNEKLFF | TGTGCCAGCAGTTTGGGACAGGCCGCAACTAATGAAAAACTGTTTTTT | TRBV6-6 | TRBD1 | - | TRBJ1-4
CAWSVKGAENTEAFF | TGTGCCTGGAGTGTAAAGGGGGCGGAAAACACTGAAGCTTTCTTT | TRBV30 | TRBD1 | - | TRBJ1-1
CASSESGENTEAFF | TGTGCCAGCAGTGAGAGCGGGGAGAACACTGAAGCTTTCTTT | TRBV25-1 | - | few | TRBJ1-1
CASSVGGTVNTEAFF | TGTGCCAGCAGCGTAGGAGGGACAGTGAACACTGAAGCTTTCTTT | TRBV9 | TRBD1 | once | TRBJ1-1
CASRPPTSFDSGANVLTF | TGTGCCAGCAGGCCACCCACATCTTTCGACTCTGGGGCCAACGTCCTGACTTTC | TRBV28 | - | - | TRBJ2-6
CASSLGTGGESPLHF | TGCGCCAGCAGCTTGGGAACAGGTGGAGAGTCACCCCTCCACTTT | TRBV5-1 | - | - | TRBJ1-6
CASSQGLIQTYNEQFF | TGTGCCAGCAGCCAAGGGCTTATTCAGACCTACAATGAGCAGTTCTTC | TRBV4-2 | - | - | TRBJ2-1
CASSQAPPSKTKSYEQYF | TGCGCCAGCAGCCAAGCCCCACCCTCCAAGACTAAATCCTACGAGCAGTACTTC | TRBV4-3 | - | - | TRBJ2-7
CASSPPGGLAYEQYF | TGTGCCAGCAGCCCCCCCGGGGGACTAGCCTACGAGCAGTACTTC | TRBV3-1/TRBV3-2 | TRBD2 | - | TRBJ2-7
CAFRRGNNYGYTF | TGTGCCTTCAGACGGGGAAATAACTATGGCTACACCTTC | TRBV30 | - | - | TRBJ1-2
CASSWGGSYEQYF | TGTGCCAGCAGTTGGGGGGGTTCCTACGAGCAGTACTTC | TRBV6-2/TRBV6-3 | TRBD2 | - | TRBJ2-7
CASSPGQGGSDTQYF | TGTGCCAGCAGTCCAGGACAGGGGGGCTCAGATACGCAGTATTTT | TRBV6-4 | TRBD1 | - | TRBJ2-3
CASSQTTSLGTDTQYF | TGCGCCAGCAGCCAGACGACTAGTCTCGGCACAGATACGCAGTATTTT | TRBV5-1 | - | - | TRBJ2-3
CASSRGRGGTNEQYF | TGTGCCAGCAGCAGAGGGCGGGGAGGGACCAACGAGCAGTACTTC | TRBV7-9 | TRBD2 | - | TRBJ2-7
CASRSPPVPGYNEQFF | TGTGCCAGCAGGTCCCCCCCCGTTCCGGGATACAATGAGCAGTTCTTC | TRBV5-8 | - | - | TRBJ2-1
CAIAEGSNQPQHF | TGTGCCATCGCAGAGGGTAGCAATCAGCCCCAGCATTTT | TRBV10-3 | - | - | TRBJ1-5
CASSSRTGTNTEAFF | TGTGCCAGCAGCTCAAGGACAGGGACGAACACTGAAGCTTTCTTT | TRBV11-2 | TRBD1 | - | TRBJ1-1
CATSIRGSNQPQHF | TGTGCCACCAGCATACGGGGAAGCAATCAGCCCCAGCATTTT | TRBV15 | - | - | TRBJ1-5
CASSLGQGGSYNEQFF | TGTGCCAGCAGCCTCGGACAGGGTGGATCCTACAATGAGCAGTTCTTC | TRBV11-2 | TRBD1 | - | TRBJ2-1
CASSAQGNQPQHF | TGTGCCAGCAGTGCTCAGGGCAATCAGCCCCAGCATTTT | TRBV6-4 | - | - | TRBJ1-5
CASSSTGGSNEQFF | TGCGCCAGCAGCTCGACAGGGGGGAGCAATGAGCAGTTCTTC | TRBV5-1 | TRBD1 | - | TRBJ2-1
CASSVPDSLVGAFF | TGTGCCAGCAGTGTCCCGGACAGTTTAGTTGGAGCTTTCTTT | TRBV28 | - | - | TRBJ1-1
CASSRNSGSEGHNEQFF | TGCGCCAGCAGCCGAAATAGCGGGAGTGAAGGACACAATGAGCAGTTCTTC | TRBV5-1 | TRBD2 | - | TRBJ2-1
CASSLGKQGPTEAFF | TGTGCCAGCAGCTTAGGAAAACAGGGTCCCACTGAAGCTTTCTTT | TRBV11-3 | - | - | TRBJ1-1
CASSQVTLRIGRGNFNEQFF | TGCGCCAGCAGCCAAGTTACACTCCGGATCGGGAGGGGTAATTTCAATGAGCAGTTCTTC | TRBV4-1 | TRBD2 | - | TRBJ2-1
CASSLAGDRLYF | TGTGCCAGCAGTTTAGCAGGCGACAGGCTCTACTTC | TRBV12-3/TRBV12-4 | - | - | TRBJ2-7